Sequencing of this T cell receptor (beta chain) was carried out in a study of T cell changes during pregnancy in multiple sclerosis. Profiled with immunoSEQ multiplex PCR; TCRdb holds only in-frame clones, not every one. Of roughly 39,000 clones in the sample, about 90% were seen once. The receptor was derived from a female donor with multiple sclerosis, enrolled in a pregnancy study. The source was CD8+ T cells from peripheral blood mononuclear cells, collected after pregnancy.

CDR3 sequence reads: CASSLSRQSYEQYF. DNA of the CDR3: TGTGCCAGCAGTTTATCACGCCAGTCCTACGAGCAGTACTTC. V usage is TRBV27 and J usage is TRBJ2-7; D call uncertain. The V and J ends lost 0 bases and 1 base respectively, with 7 bases between them. Germline CDR1 and CDR2: MNHEY and SMNVEV (reference sequence). This CDR3 is 14 amino acids long.